What follows are 32 T cell receptor beta chains derived from one specimen sequenced in a study of regulatory T cells in long-lasting Graves disease. Arm-PCR with iRepertoire HTBI primers amplified the CDR3 regions for these TCR beta libraries. TCRdb itself ran the multiplex PCR reads through MiXCR, one entry per CDR3 protein. The repertoire holds 600,000 to 650,000 distinct CDR3 sequences, with about 16% as singletons. Time point described: newly diagnosed GD, antithyroid drugs for less than 3 months. The TCR library was made from RNA that had been extracted from PBMCs in TRIzol. The same specimen was also included in a second study, on T cells in Graves' hyperthyroidism and ophthalmopathy.

The starting material was peripheral blood mononuclear cells (PBMCs), obtained at new diagnosis, from a patient treated with antithyroid drugs. All receptors come from a woman in her 30s with Graves disease.

This clonotype was detected only a few times. V and J are TRBV10-2 and TRBJ2-7; tentative D call: TRBD2 (6 bases). The CDR3 runs 13 residues. Germline V gene data show CDR1 as WSHSY and CDR2 as SAAADI. The germline V and J ends were trimmed by 3 bases and 2 bases, with 8 bases remaining between them. This chain's CDR3 is CASSELAAYEQYF. CDR3 bases: TGCGCCAGCAGTGAACTAGCCGCCTACGAGCAGTACTTC.

The V call is TRBV24-1, the J call TRBJ2-7, with 8 bases identical to TRBD1. The CDR3 contains 15 residues. The V gene's germline CDR1 is KGHDR and CDR2 SFDVKD. Trimming took 5 bases from V and 0 from J; bases not matched to a gene: 5. This chain's CDR3 is CATSGRTGSSYEQYF. CDR3 nucleotides: TGTGCCACCAGTGGGAGGACAGGGAGCTCCTACGAGCAGTACTTC.

Only a few counts were recorded for this clonotype. The chain joins TRBV18 to TRBJ2-1; 13 positions agree with TRBD2. The CDR3 sequence is 15 residues long. V shed 8 bases, J shed 5 bases, and the junction held 6 bases outside the gene matches. CDR1 and CDR2 (germline): KGHSH, LQKENI. The CDR3 nucleotides read TGTGCCAGCACTCGGACTAGCGGGGGAGACAATGAGCAGTTCTTC. Its translation is CASTRTSGGDNEQFF.

This clonotype was recorded many times. The chain couples TRBV20-1 to TRBJ2-3; D unresolved. V lost 2 bases and J 1 base, leaving 7 bases between the germline ends. This CDR3 is 13 amino acids long. Germline V gene lookup returns CDR1 DFQATT and CDR2 SNEGSKA (reference sequence). CDR3 bases: TGCAGTGCTAGAATAAGGGGCACAGATACGCAGTATTTT. Encoded protein: CSARIRGTDTQYF.

Points on this clonotype: This is likely an artifact of a read error, given a far larger clone one base away. The chain carries TRBV11-2 and TRBJ2-7; D gene unclear. The ends were cut back, 4 bases at V and 7 bases at J, with 23 bases in the middle. The CDR3 consists of 16 residues. Germline V CDR1 and CDR2: SGHAT, FQNNGV. The CDR3: CASSSKWTSSYNEQYF. In nucleotides, the CDR3 is TGTGCCAGCAGCTCGAAGTGGACGAGCTCCTACAATGAGCAGTACTTC.

This clonotype showed up just a few times. J is TRBJ2-3 and V is TRBV7-6; no clear D. Trimming removed 0 bases at V and 4 bases at J, with 5 bases between. The germline V gene encodes CDR1 SGHVS and CDR2 FNYEAQ. The CDR3 extends over 13 amino acids. CDR3 sequence (DNA): TGTGCCAGCAGCTTAGCGTTTCCAGATACGCAGTATTTT. It translates to CASSLAFPDTQYF.

This clonotype was seen many times. The rearrangement joins TRBV11-2 to TRBJ2-7; D not resolved. V was shortened by 6 bases and J by 5 bases, with 11 bases between the two germline ends. Germline CDR1 and CDR2: SGHAT and FQNNGV. The CDR3 loop spans 12 amino acids. In nucleotides, the CDR3 is TGTGCCAGCAGTCTACTTGGGGACGAGCAGTACTTC. It codes for CASSLLGDEQYF.

This clonotype was counted between two and nine times. CDR3 DNA sequence: TGTGCCAGCAGCTTAACAGGGGCGGCAGATACGCAGTATTTT. Its translation is CASSLTGAADTQYF. This rearrangement joins TRBV7-2 to TRBJ2-3; 7 nucleotides align to TRBD1. Losses at the gene ends were 2 bases for V and 4 bases for J; bases not matched to a gene: 3. The CDR3 length is 14 residues. Germline V lookup: CDR1 SGHTA, CDR2 FQGNSA.

This clonotype occurred a few times. This rearrangement joins TRBV5-1 to TRBJ2-3; 10 nucleotides match TRBD2. Germline assignment: CDR1 SGHRS and CDR2 YFSETQ. The CDR3 runs to 17 residues. Losses at the gene ends were 1 base for V and 4 bases for J; bases not matched to a gene: 9. CDR3 bases: TGCGCCAGCAGCTTGTTTGTTAGCGGGAGGTCCGCAGATACGCAGTATTTT. The encoded protein is CASSLFVSGRSADTQYF.

This clonotype was recorded many times. This chain connects TRBV6-5 to TRBJ1-2, with a tentative D call TRBD1 (5 bases). This CDR3 has 14 amino acids. V shed 0 bases and J shed 3 bases, with 8 bases lying between them. Germline V gene sequence: CDR1 MNHEY, CDR2 SVGAGI. DNA for the CDR3: TGTGCCAGCAGTTACTCCAGGGCTGACTATGGCTACACCTTC. Protein product: CASSYSRADYGYTF.

This clonotype appeared many times. The J gene is TRBJ1-1, the V gene TRBV30; possible D gene TRBD1, 5 bases. The CDR3 has 12 residues. Germline assignment: CDR1 GTSNPN and CDR2 SVGIG (reference sequence). Trimming removed 4 bases at V and 0 bases at J, with 6 bases between. CDR3 DNA sequence: TGTGCCTGGACAGGGTTGAACACTGAAGCTTTCTTT. It encodes CAWTGLNTEAFF.

This clonotype showed up just a few times. The rearrangement joins TRBV18 to TRBJ2-1; D might be TRBD1 or TRBD2, each matching 6 bases. Per the germline V gene, CDR1 is KGHSH and CDR2 is LQKENI. Trimming removed 1 base at V and 4 bases at J, with 11 bases between. This CDR3 spans 15 amino acids. The CDR3 sequence is CASSPRGAEYNEQFF. Here the CDR3 DNA reads TGTGCCAGCTCACCACGGGGGGCGGAGTACAATGAGCAGTTCTTC. The variable domain in full, with the rest retrieved from reference TRBV18 and TRBJ2-1, is NAGVMQNPRHLVRRRGQEARLRCSPMKGHSHVYWYRQLPEEGLKFMVYLQKENIIDESGMPKERFSAEFPKEGPSILRIQQVVRGDSAAYFCASSPRGAEYNEQFFGPGTRLTVL.

This clonotype was counted ten times or more. The chain uses TRBV12-3 or TRBV12-4 and TRBJ2-5; D uncertain. Trimming removed 5 bases from V and 7 bases from J, with 8 bases in between. The CDR3 runs 11 residues. The CDR3 loop is CASSGLGTQYF. For the CDR3, the DNA is TGTGCCAGCAGTGGTCTGGGGACCCAGTACTTC.

This clonotype occurred many times. The chain employs TRBV11-2 and TRBJ1-2; no firm D call. Germline V CDR1 and CDR2: SGHAT, FQNNGV. The length of the CDR3 is 13 residues. V lost 1 base and J lost 4, with 7 bases in between. CDR3 residues: CASSLGLPYGYTF. The CDR3, as DNA: TGTGCCAGCAGCTTAGGTTTGCCCTATGGCTACACCTTC.

This clonotype appeared many times. The chain has TRBV7-2 and TRBJ1-5; 7 nucleotides agree with TRBD1. The V gene end was trimmed by 5 bases and the J gene end by 0 bases; junction bases not matched to a gene: 13. The germline CDR1 and CDR2 sequences are SGHTA and FQGNSA. CDR3 size: 18 residues. This chain's CDR3 is CASSPVGGQMNSNQPQHF. Here the CDR3 DNA reads TGTGCCAGCAGCCCGGTAGGGGGACAGATGAATAGCAATCAGCCCCAGCATTTT. Full variable domain (missing parts from reference TRBV7-2 and TRBJ1-5): GAGVSQSPSNKVTEKGKDVELRCDPISGHTALYWYRQSLGQGLEFLIYFQGNSAPDKSGLPSDRFSAERTGGSVSTLTIQRTQQEDSAVYLCASSPVGGQMNSNQPQHFGDGTRLSIL.

The chain employs TRBV5-1 and TRBJ1-2; 7 bases fit TRBD1. CDR1 is SGHRS, CDR2 YFSETQ, per germline. Trimming took 3 bases from V and 2 from J; bases not matched to a gene: 7. The CDR3 loop spans 15 amino acids. The CDR3, as DNA: TGCGCCAGCAGCTCGGACGACAGGGCAAACTATGGCTACACCTTC. Amino acid sequence: CASSSDDRANYGYTF.

A few counts support this clonotype. This sequence joins TRBV18 and TRBJ2-1; D is unresolved. V lost 2 bases, J lost 5 bases, and 13 bases lay in between. Germline V gene lookup returns CDR1 KGHSH and CDR2 LQKENI. The CDR3 runs 15 residues. CDR3 nucleotides: TGTGCCAGCTCACCAGACCTCCTCTGGGACAATGAGCAGTTCTTC. It specifies CASSPDLLWDNEQFF.

This clonotype has a handful of counts. A read error may explain this, as a much larger clone is one base away. V usage is TRBV7-9 and J usage is TRBJ1-1, with D perhaps matching TRBD1 (6 bases). The germline V and J ends were trimmed by 4 bases and 3 bases, with 6 bases remaining between them. This CDR3 comprises 12 residues. Germline V gives CDR1 SEHNR, CDR2 FQNEAQ (reference sequence). CDR3 DNA sequence: TGTGCCAGCAGCTGGACAGACACTGAAGCTTTCTTT. It specifies CASSWTDTEAFF.

V usage is TRBV5-1 and J usage is TRBJ1-1; 11 bases agree with TRBD1. The germline gives CDR1 SGHRS, CDR2 YFSETQ. Germline trimming cut 0 bases from V and 0 bases from J; bases unmatched to any gene: 4. The CDR3 covers 17 residues. CDR3 loop: CASSLARDRGVNTEAFF. CDR3 coding DNA: TGCGCCAGCAGCTTGGCCCGGGACAGGGGGGTGAACACTGAAGCTTTCTTT.

This clonotype was seen at least ten times. The chain couples TRBV7-9 to TRBJ2-1; unclear D gene. CDR1 and CDR2 from the germline V gene are SEHNR and FQNEAQ (reference sequence). V dropped 5 bases and J dropped 1 base, with 12 bases sitting between them. The CDR3 has 15 residues. This CDR3 reads CASSLRYGSYNEQFF. The CDR3 region has the DNA TGTGCCAGCAGCCTCCGCTATGGGTCCTACAATGAGCAGTTCTTC.

This clonotype was picked up a small number of times. The J gene is TRBJ2-5, the V gene TRBV4-1, with D tentatively TRBD2 (6 bases). The CDR3 covers 13 residues. Trimming left V 4 bases short and J 5 bases short, with 11 bases between. The germline gives CDR1 MGHRA, CDR2 YSYEKL. CDR3: CASSRDFGETQYF. CDR3 sequence (DNA): TGCGCCAGCAGCCGGGACTTCGGGGAGACCCAGTACTTC.

This clonotype showed up many times. The V gene is TRBV20-1, the J gene TRBJ2-1; D is uncertain. V was pared by 4 bases and J by 10 bases, with 14 bases between. The V gene's germline CDR1 is DFQATT and CDR2 SNEGSKA (reference sequence). The CDR3 has 12 residues. This CDR3 reads CSATTEIGEQFF. CDR3 in DNA: TGCAGTGCTACTACAGAGATCGGCGAGCAGTTCTTC.

This clonotype was observed a few times. V is TRBV20-1 and J is TRBJ1-3, with D perhaps matching TRBD1 (5 bases). Germline values: CDR1 DFQATT, CDR2 SNEGSKA (reference sequence). Trimming removed 1 base at V and 2 bases at J, with 12 bases between. The CDR3 is 15 amino acids. The CDR3 loop is CSARARGGAGNTIYF. The CDR3 DNA follows: TGCAGTGCTAGAGCTCGGGGGGGGGCTGGAAACACCATATATTTT.

This clonotype was detected ten times or more. V gene TRBV27 combines with J gene TRBJ1-1; D is possibly TRBD1 (5 bases). The CDR3 length is 14 residues. Trimming removed 5 bases from V and 2 bases from J, with 12 bases in between. Germline assignment: CDR1 MNHEY and CDR2 SMNVEV (reference sequence). The CDR3 loop is CASSIRTTNTEAFF. For the CDR3, the DNA is TGTGCCAGCAGTATCCGGACAACAAACACTGAAGCTTTCTTT.

This sequence joins TRBV7-3 and TRBJ2-5; the D gene is possibly TRBD2 (5 bases). Germline CDR1 SGHTA, CDR2 FQGTGA. Trimming took off 2 bases at V and 3 bases at J, with 7 bases between the two ends. This CDR3 contains 13 residues. As DNA, the CDR3 is TGTGCCAGCAGCTTAGATAGCGAAGAGACCCAGTACTTC. Protein product: CASSLDSEETQYF.

The chain is built from TRBV29-1 and TRBJ1-2; 9 nucleotides align to TRBD1. The CDR3 consists of 16 residues. V shed 5 bases, J shed 7 bases, and the junction held 17 bases outside the gene matches. CDR1 is SQVTM, CDR2 ANQGSEA, per germline. The CDR3 DNA sequence: TGCAGCGTTTCTCGGGACAGGGCGGATTTGGCCGGTGGCTACACCTTC. This codes for CSVSRDRADLAGGYTF.

The rearrangement joins TRBV11-2 to TRBJ2-5, with no clear D. V gave up 0 bases and J gave up 7 bases, with 15 bases separating them. Germline assignment: CDR1 SGHAT and CDR2 FQNNGV. CDR3 length: 15 amino acids. The CDR3 sequence: CASSLDLGNRGTQYF. The CDR3 DNA is TGTGCCAGCAGCTTAGATCTTGGGAATCGAGGGACCCAGTACTTC.

This clonotype was seen repeatedly, ten times or more. The V and J genes are TRBV2 and TRBJ1-2, with a weak D call TRBD1 (5 bases). The CDR3 runs to 17 residues. Trimming cost V 1 base and J 5 bases, with 20 bases left between them. Germline V gene lookup returns CDR1 SNHLY and CDR2 FYNNEI. The CDR3 loop is CASSEVAGQLSLYGYTF. The DNA of the CDR3 is TGTGCCAGCAGTGAAGTGGCAGGGCAACTCTCCCTTTATGGCTACACCTTC.

This clonotype was seen ten or more times. V usage is TRBV2 and J usage is TRBJ1-3; D may be TRBD1 (6 bases). Germline V lookup: CDR1 SNHLY, CDR2 FYNNEI. Trimming cost V 7 bases and J 3 bases, with 10 bases left between them. The CDR3 spans 13 residues. The CDR3 nucleotides read TGTGCCAGCAAGACAGGAGGTGGAAACACCATATATTTT. Encoded protein: CASKTGGGNTIYF.

This clonotype was counted a few times. This chain joins TRBV25-1 and TRBJ2-7; D unresolved. The V gene lost 6 bases and the J gene lost 0 bases, with 15 bases spanning the gap. Germline lookup yields CDR1 MGHDK and CDR2 SYGVNS. The CDR3 runs to 15 residues. CDR3 in DNA: TGTGCCAGCAGCCAATGGGCAAAGGGCTCCTACGAGCAGTACTTC. Translating it yields CASSQWAKGSYEQYF.

This clonotype was recorded many times. The chain recombines TRBV6-1 with TRBJ2-7; 8 nucleotides agree with TRBD1. The CDR3 is made up of 14 amino acids. The V gene end was trimmed by 6 bases and the J gene end by 2 bases; junction bases not matched to a gene: 6. Germline-derived CDR1 and CDR2 are MNHNS and SASEGT. The DNA for the CDR3 is TGTGCCAGCAGCCGAGGACAGGGCGCCTACGAGCAGTACTTC. Its protein product is CASSRGQGAYEQYF.

This clonotype was recorded a few times. This chain joins TRBV7-9 and TRBJ1-2; D uncertain. The V end lost 1 base, the J end lost 7 bases, and 10 bases lay between the germline ends. Germline CDR1 SEHNR, CDR2 FQNEAQ (reference sequence). The length of the CDR3 is 13 residues. The CDR3 DNA reads as TGTGCCAGCAGCTTAGGTAATGGAGGTGGCTACACCTTC. Translated: CASSLGNGGGYTF. Complete variable domain (other parts from reference TRBV7-9 and TRBJ1-2): DTGVSQNPRHKITKRGQNVTFRCDPISEHNRLYWYRQTLGQGPEFLTYFQNEAQLEKSRLLSDRFSAERPKGSFSTLEIQRTEQGDSAMYLCASSLGNGGGYTFGSGTRLTVV.